Listed below are T cell receptor beta chains from one sample, sequenced in a study of T-cell memory formation after mild COVID-19. TCRdb analysed the 5' RACE reads with MiXCR anew, one entry per CDR3 protein. In the table there are approximately 150,000 distinct CDR3 sequences, around 13% of which are singletons. Sequencing was performed on PBMCs or a T cell subset sorted from them (not recorded which). These receptors came from an adult woman who had mild COVID-19 (a few samples of this study predate the infection). Cell type and time point are not known. Both conserved end residues are part of each CDR3. The order of the fields is D gene, CDR3 length, V gene, J gene, clone size, CDR3 protein, CDR3 DNA. D genes are given only for firm matches. Only part of the rows carry a size: once, few, many, or a class if the clone is expanded.

D: TRBD2
length: 15
V: TRBV29-1
J: TRBJ2-7
size: many
CDR3: CSVGRGGPAGYEQYF
DNA: TGCAGCGTTGGGCGGGGGGGGCCGGCCGGCTACGAGCAGTACTTC

D: NA
length: 16
V: TRBV7-2
J: TRBJ2-3
size: few
CDR3: CASSLGGRQTSDTQYF
DNA: TGTGCCAGCAGCTTAGGCGGCCGCCAAACATCGGATACGCAGTATTTT

D: NA
length: 14
V: TRBV7-2
J: TRBJ2-3
size: NA
CDR3: CASSLDTGTDTQYF
DNA: TGTGCCAGCAGCTTAGATACAGGCACAGATACGCAGTATTTT

D: NA
length: 12
V: TRBV7-9
J: TRBJ1-2
size: NA
CDR3: CASSSRSYGYTF
DNA: TGTGCCAGCAGCTCTCGATCCTATGGCTACACCTTC

D: TRBD2
length: 17
V: TRBV9
J: TRBJ2-2
size: NA
CDR3: CASSPGGGGRNTGELFF
DNA: TGTGCCAGCAGCCCCGGTGGGGGAGGGAGGAACACCGGGGAGCTGTTTTTT

D: TRBD1
length: 16
V: TRBV4-1
J: TRBJ2-7
size: few
CDR3: CASSQALRQGSYEQYF
DNA: TGCGCCAGCAGCCAAGCCCTAAGACAGGGGAGCTACGAGCAGTACTTC

D: TRBD2
length: 16
V: TRBV5-8
J: TRBJ2-1
size: few
CDR3: CASSFRGLAGDNEQFF
DNA: TGTGCCAGCAGCTTCCGGGGGCTAGCGGGAGACAATGAGCAGTTCTTC

D: NA
length: 13
V: TRBV30
J: TRBJ2-3
size: NA
CDR3: CAWSPPPTDTQYF
DNA: TGTGCCTGGAGTCCTCCCCCAACAGATACGCAGTATTTT

D: TRBD2
length: 14
V: TRBV28
J: TRBJ2-5
size: few
CDR3: CASSPRTRSETQYF
DNA: TGTGCCAGCAGCCCAAGGACTAGATCAGAGACCCAGTACTTC

D: NA
length: 13
V: TRBV7-2
J: TRBJ1-2
size: NA
CDR3: CASSLGLGGGYTF
DNA: TGTGCCAGCAGCTTGGGACTCGGAGGAGGCTACACCTTC

D: TRBD1
length: 15
V: TRBV9
J: TRBJ2-1
size: few
CDR3: CASSVSGTGVNEQFF
DNA: TGTGCCAGCAGCGTCTCCGGGACAGGGGTTAATGAGCAGTTCTTC

D: NA
length: 14
V: TRBV20-1
J: TRBJ2-1
size: NA
CDR3: CSAPLGRSDNEQFF
DNA: TGCAGTGCCCCACTCGGGAGATCGGACAATGAGCAGTTCTTC

D: NA
length: 13
V: TRBV7-6
J: TRBJ1-1
size: NA
CDR3: CASSFKTGSEAFF
DNA: TGTGCCAGCAGCTTTAAGACAGGCAGTGAAGCTTTCTTT

D: NA
length: 14
V: TRBV14
J: TRBJ2-2
size: NA
CDR3: CASSPHANTGELFF
DNA: TGTGCCAGCAGCCCCCACGCGAACACCGGGGAGCTGTTTTTT

D: NA
length: 13
V: TRBV10-3
J: TRBJ1-1
size: many
CDR3: CSTRVPGGTEAFF
DNA: TGTTCTACCCGGGTCCCTGGGGGCACTGAAGCTTTCTTT

D: TRBD1
length: 12
V: TRBV29-1
J: TRBJ2-7
size: few
CDR3: CSALTGWNEQYF
DNA: TGCAGCGCCCTGACAGGGTGGAACGAGCAGTACTTC

D: NA
length: 16
V: TRBV5-1
J: TRBJ2-5
size: NA
CDR3: CASSLFGGAQEETQYF
DNA: TGCGCCAGCAGCTTGTTTGGGGGGGCCCAGGAGGAGACCCAGTACTTC

D: TRBD2
length: 18
V: TRBV6-2/TRBV6-3
J: TRBJ2-2
size: NA
CDR3: CASSASGRPLQYTGELFF
DNA: TGTGCCAGCAGTGCTAGCGGGAGGCCTCTCCAATACACCGGGGAGCTGTTTTTT

D: NA
length: 14
V: TRBV4-1
J: TRBJ2-2
size: NA
CDR3: CASSQGFPAGELFF
DNA: TGCGCCAGCAGCCAAGGATTTCCCGCCGGGGAGCTGTTTTTT

D: NA
length: 13
V: TRBV6-6
J: TRBJ1-4
size: few
CDR3: CASGGRRGEKLFF
DNA: TGTGCCAGCGGGGGGAGGAGGGGAGAAAAACTGTTTTTT

D: NA
length: 16
V: TRBV4-3
J: TRBJ2-1
size: few
CDR3: CASSQGAGPSYNEQFF
DNA: TGCGCCAGCAGCCAAGGAGCGGGTCCCTCCTACAATGAGCAGTTCTTC

D: TRBD1
length: 15
V: TRBV20-1
J: TRBJ1-2
size: NA
CDR3: CSARGGGQGNYGYTF
DNA: TGCAGTGCTAGAGGTGGGGGACAGGGGAACTATGGCTACACCTTC

D: NA
length: 11
V: TRBV29-1
J: TRBJ1-1
size: NA
CDR3: CSLRGGTEAFF
DNA: TGCAGCCTCCGTGGGGGCACTGAAGCTTTCTTT

D: NA
length: 10
V: TRBV20-1
J: TRBJ2-7
size: NA
CDR3: CSARRLEQYF
DNA: TGCAGTGCTAGAAGACTGGAGCAGTACTTC

D: NA
length: 14
V: TRBV7-9
J: TRBJ1-4
size: NA
CDR3: CASSPGTGNEKLFF
DNA: TGTGCCAGCAGCCCCGGGACGGGCAATGAAAAACTGTTTTTT

D: TRBD1
length: 16
V: TRBV15
J: TRBJ2-3
size: few
CDR3: CATSRMGQGVTDTQYF
DNA: TGTGCCACCAGCAGGATGGGACAGGGGGTAACAGATACGCAGTATTTT

D: NA
length: 14
V: TRBV6-5
J: TRBJ2-7
size: NA
CDR3: CASTKGLQPYEQYF
DNA: TGTGCCAGCACAAAGGGACTGCAGCCTTACGAGCAGTACTTC

D: TRBD2
length: 15
V: TRBV6-5
J: TRBJ2-3
size: NA
CDR3: CASSSAGALTSTQYF
DNA: TGTGCCAGCAGTTCAGCGGGGGCGTTGACGAGCACGCAGTATTTT

D: TRBD2
length: 13
V: TRBV7-6
J: TRBJ2-5
size: many
CDR3: CASSRSGMETQYF
DNA: TGTGCCAGCAGTCGTAGCGGGATGGAGACCCAGTACTTC

D: NA
length: 14
V: TRBV30
J: TRBJ1-3
size: NA
CDR3: CAWSVKGEGNTIYF
DNA: TGTGCCTGGAGTGTAAAAGGGGAAGGAAACACCATATATTTT

D: NA
length: 12
V: TRBV2
J: TRBJ2-2
size: NA
CDR3: CASGARDGELFF
DNA: TGTGCCAGCGGGGCAAGGGACGGGGAGCTGTTTTTT

D: TRBD1
length: 15
V: TRBV12-3/TRBV12-4
J: TRBJ2-1
size: few
CDR3: CASSLYRGAYNEQFF
DNA: TGTGCCAGCAGTTTATACAGGGGGGCCTACAATGAGCAGTTCTTC

D: TRBD2
length: 15
V: TRBV27
J: TRBJ2-7
size: few
CDR3: CASRTSSGTSYEQYF
DNA: TGTGCCAGCAGAACCTCTAGCGGAACCTCCTACGAGCAGTACTTC

D: TRBD1
length: 14
V: TRBV7-9
J: TRBJ2-7
size: few
CDR3: CASSFDRGSYEQYF
DNA: TGTGCCAGCAGCTTCGACAGGGGTTCCTACGAGCAGTACTTC

D: NA
length: 15
V: TRBV9
J: TRBJ2-2
size: NA
CDR3: CASSVGPAGLGELFF
DNA: TGTGCCAGCAGCGTAGGTCCAGCGGGCCTCGGGGAGCTGTTTTTT

D: NA
length: 14
V: TRBV10-3
J: TRBJ2-1
size: many
CDR3: CAISEDRNYNEQFF
DNA: TGTGCCATCAGTGAGGACAGGAACTATAATGAGCAGTTCTTC

D: NA
length: 13
V: TRBV7-7
J: TRBJ2-1
size: few
CDR3: CASSFPADPTEFF
DNA: TGTGCTAGCAGCTTCCCCGCCGACCCTACCGAGTTCTTC

D: TRBD1
length: 14
V: TRBV2
J: TRBJ2-1
size: NA
CDR3: CASSEAQGIDEQFF
DNA: TGTGCCAGCAGTGAAGCACAGGGGATCGATGAGCAGTTCTTC

D: NA
length: 17
V: TRBV6-5
J: TRBJ1-4
size: NA
CDR3: CASSYSHGGRGFQKLFF
DNA: TGTGCCAGCAGTTACTCTCACGGAGGGAGAGGGTTTCAGAAACTGTTTTTT

D: TRBD1
length: 17
V: TRBV12-3/TRBV12-4
J: TRBJ2-6
size: NA
CDR3: CASTPGTGVSGANVLTF
DNA: TGTGCCAGCACCCCAGGGACAGGGGTTTCCGGGGCCAACGTCCTGACTTTC

D: TRBD1
length: 13
V: TRBV12-3/TRBV12-4
J: TRBJ1-2
size: few
CDR3: CASRVTGGYGYTF
DNA: TGTGCCAGCAGGGTAACAGGGGGCTATGGCTACACCTTC

D: TRBD2
length: 15
V: TRBV24-1
J: TRBJ2-3
size: NA
CDR3: CATSLSLAGTDTQYF
DNA: TGTGCCACCAGTCTAAGCCTAGCGGGCACAGATACGCAGTATTTT

D: NA
length: 15
V: TRBV10-3
J: TRBJ2-3
size: NA
CDR3: CAISETPNLPDTQYF
DNA: TGTGCCATCAGTGAGACTCCAAACTTACCAGATACGCAGTATTTT

D: TRBD1
length: 15
V: TRBV19
J: TRBJ1-5
size: NA
CDR3: CASSHHGTDYQPQHF
DNA: TGTGCCAGTAGCCACCATGGGACAGATTATCAGCCCCAGCATTTT

D: NA
length: 14
V: TRBV7-9
J: TRBJ2-7
size: few
CDR3: CASSLLGPYYEQYF
DNA: TGTGCCAGCAGCTTACTGGGGCCCTATTACGAGCAGTACTTC

D: TRBD2
length: 15
V: TRBV4-1
J: TRBJ2-5
size: NA
CDR3: CASSQLSGGQETQYF
DNA: TGCGCCAGCAGCCAATTATCGGGGGGGCAAGAGACCCAGTACTTC

D: NA
length: 13
V: TRBV18
J: TRBJ1-1
size: NA
CDR3: CASSQSRDTEAFF
DNA: TGTGCCAGCTCCCAGTCTCGGGACACTGAAGCTTTCTTT

D: NA
length: 14
V: TRBV12-3/TRBV12-4
J: TRBJ1-1
size: NA
CDR3: CASSSSSMNTEAFF
DNA: TGTGCCAGCAGTTCTAGTTCGATGAACACTGAAGCTTTCTTT

D: TRBD2
length: 14
V: TRBV5-1
J: TRBJ2-1
size: NA
CDR3: CASSFGGEYNEQFF
DNA: TGCGCCAGCAGCTTCGGGGGGGAGTACAATGAGCAGTTCTTC

D: NA
length: 16
V: TRBV20-1
J: TRBJ2-4
size: few
CDR3: CSAREWETIAKNIQYF
DNA: TGCAGTGCTAGAGAGTGGGAAACCATAGCCAAAAACATTCAGTACTTC

D: NA
length: 12
V: TRBV29-1
J: TRBJ2-5
size: few
CDR3: CSVGRGSETQYF
DNA: TGCAGCGTCGGACGGGGGTCTGAGACCCAGTACTTC

D: NA
length: 13
V: TRBV7-8
J: TRBJ2-2
size: NA
CDR3: CASSLTEGKELFF
DNA: TGTGCCAGCAGCTTAACTGAGGGCAAGGAGCTGTTTTTT